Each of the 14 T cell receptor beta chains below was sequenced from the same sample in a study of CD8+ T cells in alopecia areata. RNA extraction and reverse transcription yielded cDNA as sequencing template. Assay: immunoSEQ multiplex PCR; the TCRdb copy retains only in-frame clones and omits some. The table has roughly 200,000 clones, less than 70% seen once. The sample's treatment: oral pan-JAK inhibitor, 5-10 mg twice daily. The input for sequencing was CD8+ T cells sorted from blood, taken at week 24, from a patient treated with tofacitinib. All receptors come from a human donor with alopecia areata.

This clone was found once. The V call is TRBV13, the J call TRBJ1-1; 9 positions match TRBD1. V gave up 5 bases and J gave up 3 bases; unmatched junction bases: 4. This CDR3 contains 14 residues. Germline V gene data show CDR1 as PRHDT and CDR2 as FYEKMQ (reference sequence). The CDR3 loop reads CASSQQGADTEAFF. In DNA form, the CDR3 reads TGTGCCAGCAGCCAACAGGGGGCTGACACTGAAGCTTTCTTT.

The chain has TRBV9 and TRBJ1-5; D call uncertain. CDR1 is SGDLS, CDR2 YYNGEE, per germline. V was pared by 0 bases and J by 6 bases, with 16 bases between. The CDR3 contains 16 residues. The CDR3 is CASSVALRGVPQPQHF. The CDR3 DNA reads TGTGCCAGCAGCGTAGCTCTACGCGGGGTGCCTCAGCCCCAGCATTTT.

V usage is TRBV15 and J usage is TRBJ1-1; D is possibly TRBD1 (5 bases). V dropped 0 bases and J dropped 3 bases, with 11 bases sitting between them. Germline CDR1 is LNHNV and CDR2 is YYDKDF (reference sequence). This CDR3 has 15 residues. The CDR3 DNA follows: TGTGCCACCAGCAGAGATGGGGGTTCTGACACTGAAGCTTTCTTT. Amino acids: CATSRDGGSDTEAFF.

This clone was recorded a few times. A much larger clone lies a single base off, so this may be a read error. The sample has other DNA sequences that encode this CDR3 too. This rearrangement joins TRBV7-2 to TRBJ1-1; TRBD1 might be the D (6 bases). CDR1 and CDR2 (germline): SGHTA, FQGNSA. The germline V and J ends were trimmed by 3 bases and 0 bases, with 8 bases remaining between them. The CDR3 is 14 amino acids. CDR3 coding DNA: TGTGCCAGCAGCTTCGGACAGATGAACACTGAAGCTTTCTTT. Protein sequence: CASSFGQMNTEAFF. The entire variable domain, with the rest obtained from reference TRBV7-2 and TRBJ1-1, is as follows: GAGVSQSPSNKVTEKGKDVELRCDPISGHTALYWYRQSLGQGLEFLIYFQGNSAPDKSGLPSDRFSAERTGGSVSTLTIQRTQQEDSAVYLCASSFGQMNTEAFFGQGTRLTVV.

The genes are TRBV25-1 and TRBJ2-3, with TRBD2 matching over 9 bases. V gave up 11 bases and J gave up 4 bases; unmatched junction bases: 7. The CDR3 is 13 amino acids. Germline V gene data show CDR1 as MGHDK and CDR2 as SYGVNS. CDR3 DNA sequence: TGTGCCGGGAAGACTAGCGGTTCAGATACGCAGTATTTT. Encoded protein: CAGKTSGSDTQYF.

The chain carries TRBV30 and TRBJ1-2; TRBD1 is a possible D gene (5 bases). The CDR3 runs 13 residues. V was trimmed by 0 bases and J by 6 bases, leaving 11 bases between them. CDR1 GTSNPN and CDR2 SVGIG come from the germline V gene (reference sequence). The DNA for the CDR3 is TGTGCCTGGAGTGTGGGGGTTGTGAATGGCTACACCTTC. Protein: CAWSVGVVNGYTF.

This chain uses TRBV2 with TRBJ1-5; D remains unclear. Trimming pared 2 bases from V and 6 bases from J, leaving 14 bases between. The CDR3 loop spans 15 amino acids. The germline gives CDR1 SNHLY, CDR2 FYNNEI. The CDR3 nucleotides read TGTGCCAGCAGTGAATCTGCCAGCAGTGTTCAGCCCCAGCATTTT. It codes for CASSESASSVQPQHF.

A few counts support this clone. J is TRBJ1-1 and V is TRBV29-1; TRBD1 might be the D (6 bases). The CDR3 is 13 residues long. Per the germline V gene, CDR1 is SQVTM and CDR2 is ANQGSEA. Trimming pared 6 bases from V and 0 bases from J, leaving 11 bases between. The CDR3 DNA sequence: TGCAGCGTCAGGGGCGGTATGAACACTGAAGCTTTCTTT. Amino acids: CSVRGGMNTEAFF.

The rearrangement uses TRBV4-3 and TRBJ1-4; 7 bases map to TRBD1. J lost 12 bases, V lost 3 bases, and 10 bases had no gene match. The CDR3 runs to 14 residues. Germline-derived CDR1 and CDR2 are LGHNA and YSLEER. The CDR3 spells CASSQEKHRGELFF. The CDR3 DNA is TGCGCCAGCAGCCAGGAAAAACACAGGGGTGAACTGTTTTTT.

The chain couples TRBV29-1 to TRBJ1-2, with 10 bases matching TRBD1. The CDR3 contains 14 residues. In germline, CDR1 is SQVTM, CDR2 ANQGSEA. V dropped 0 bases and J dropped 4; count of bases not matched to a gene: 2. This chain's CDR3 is CSVEDRDRGYGYTF. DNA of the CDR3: TGCAGCGTTGAAGATCGGGACAGGGGCTATGGCTACACCTTC.

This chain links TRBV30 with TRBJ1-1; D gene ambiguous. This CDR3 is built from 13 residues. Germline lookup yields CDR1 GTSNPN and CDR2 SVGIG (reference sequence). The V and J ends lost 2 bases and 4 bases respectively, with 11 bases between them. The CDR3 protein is CAWSHTGSTEAFF. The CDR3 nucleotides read TGTGCCTGGAGTCATACTGGCTCCACTGAAGCTTTCTTT.

The CDR3 DNA reads TGCGCCAGCAGCCAAGATACGGAGGGGAGAAACAATGAGCAGTTCTTC. Translated, it gives CASSQDTEGRNNEQFF. The V gene is TRBV4-3, the J gene TRBJ2-1, with D maybe TRBD2 (6 bases). CDR3 length: 16 amino acids. Germline CDR1 reads LGHNA; CDR2 reads YSLEER. V lost 0 bases and J 5 bases, leaving 14 bases between the germline ends.

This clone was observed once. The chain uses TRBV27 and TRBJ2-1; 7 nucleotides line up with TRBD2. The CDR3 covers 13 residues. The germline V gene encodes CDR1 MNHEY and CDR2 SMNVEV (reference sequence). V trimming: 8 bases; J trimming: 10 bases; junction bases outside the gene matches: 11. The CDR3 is CASLRSGEGEQFF. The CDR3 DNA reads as TGTGCCAGCCTAAGGAGCGGGGAAGGGGAGCAGTTCTTC.

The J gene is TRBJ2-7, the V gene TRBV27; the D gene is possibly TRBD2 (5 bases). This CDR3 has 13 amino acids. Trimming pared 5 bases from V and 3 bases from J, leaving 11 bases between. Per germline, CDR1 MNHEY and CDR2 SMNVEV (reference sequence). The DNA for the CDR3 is TGTGCCAGCAGTCCTAGCAGATACTACGAGCAGTACTTC. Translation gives CASSPSRYYEQYF.